This TCR beta chain derives from a study of blood T cell repertoires in COVID-19. Turning to the study itself: Whether acute or convalescent, the COVID-19 samples came from the United States, Italy and Spain. T cells, B-cell-depleted T cells, or PBMCs supplied cDNA or gDNA.

Germline assignment: CDR1 LNHDA and CDR2 SQIVND (reference sequence). This CDR3 has 15 amino acids. Trimming cost V 7 bases and J 2 bases; bases outside gene matches: 10. As processed by the authors: Amplified reference gene primers provided the basis for estimating nucleated cell counts. The table came from immunoSEQ multiplex PCR; TCRdb's copy has only in-frame clones and leaves some out. The V and J calls and clone size were taken over from that table, and D and trimming were inferred from the DNA. The repertoire has 300,000 or so clones, 75% to 90% of them found once; the top ten carry 3% to 4.5%.

Material: peripheral blood. The TCR comes from a woman between 40 and 50 years old with acute or convalescent COVID-19. The chain has TRBV19 and TRBJ1-1; 7 bases map to TRBD1. CDR3 DNA: TGTGCCAGTACCTTCGGGGGACAGCCTAACACTGAAGCTTTCTTT. Protein: CASTFGGQPNTEAFF.